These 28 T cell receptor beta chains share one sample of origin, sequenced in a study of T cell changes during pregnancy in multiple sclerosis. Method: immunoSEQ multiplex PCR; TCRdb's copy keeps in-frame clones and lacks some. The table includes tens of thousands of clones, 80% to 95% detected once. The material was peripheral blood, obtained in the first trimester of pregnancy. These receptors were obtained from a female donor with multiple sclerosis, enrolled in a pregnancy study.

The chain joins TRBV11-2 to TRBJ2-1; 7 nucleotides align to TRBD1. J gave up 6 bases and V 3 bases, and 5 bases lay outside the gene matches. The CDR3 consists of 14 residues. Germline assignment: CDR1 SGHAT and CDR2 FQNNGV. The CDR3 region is CASSLGTVINEQFF. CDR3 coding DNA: TGTGCCAGCAGCTTGGGGACAGTAATCAATGAGCAGTTCTTC.

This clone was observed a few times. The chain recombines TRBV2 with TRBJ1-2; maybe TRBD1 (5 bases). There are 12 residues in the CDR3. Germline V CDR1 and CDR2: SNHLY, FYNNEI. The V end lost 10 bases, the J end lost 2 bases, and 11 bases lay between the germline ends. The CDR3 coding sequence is TGTGCCATTTTGCGGGGCAACTATGGCTACACCTTC. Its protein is CAILRGNYGYTF.

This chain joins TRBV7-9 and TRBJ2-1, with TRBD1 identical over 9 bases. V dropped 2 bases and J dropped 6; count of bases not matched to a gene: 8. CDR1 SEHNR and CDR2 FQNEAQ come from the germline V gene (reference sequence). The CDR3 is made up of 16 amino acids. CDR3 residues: CASSLRGGQGGNEQFF. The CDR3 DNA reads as TGTGCCAGCAGCTTAAGGGGGGGACAGGGAGGCAATGAGCAGTTCTTC.

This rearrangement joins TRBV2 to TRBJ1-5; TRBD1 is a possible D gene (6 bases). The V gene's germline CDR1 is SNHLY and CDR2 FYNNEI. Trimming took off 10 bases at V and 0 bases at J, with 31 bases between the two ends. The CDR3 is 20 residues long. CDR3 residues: CATSRAGAPGTTYSNQPQHF. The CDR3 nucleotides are TGTGCCACCAGCAGGGCCGGGGCTCCCGGGACAACTTATAGCAATCAGCCCCAGCATTTT.

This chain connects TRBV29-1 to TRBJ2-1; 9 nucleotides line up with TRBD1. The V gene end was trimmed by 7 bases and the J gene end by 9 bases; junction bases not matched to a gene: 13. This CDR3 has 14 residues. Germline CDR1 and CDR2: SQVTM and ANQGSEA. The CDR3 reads CSAVTGGLGGEQFF. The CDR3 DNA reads TGCAGCGCAGTGACAGGGGGATTAGGTGGTGAGCAGTTCTTC.

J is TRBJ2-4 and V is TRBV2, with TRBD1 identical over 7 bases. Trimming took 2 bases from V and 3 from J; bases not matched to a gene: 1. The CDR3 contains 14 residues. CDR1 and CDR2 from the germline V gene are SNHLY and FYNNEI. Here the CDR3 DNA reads TGTGCCAGCAGTGAATGGGACAGCAAAAACATTCAGTACTTC. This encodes CASSEWDSKNIQYF.

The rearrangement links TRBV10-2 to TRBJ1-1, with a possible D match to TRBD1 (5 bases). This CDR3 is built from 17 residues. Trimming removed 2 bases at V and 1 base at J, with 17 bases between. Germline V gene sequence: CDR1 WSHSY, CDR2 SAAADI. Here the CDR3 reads CASSEEIGAMKNTEAFF. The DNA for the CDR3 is TGCGCCAGCAGTGAGGAGATTGGGGCGATGAAGAACACTGAAGCTTTCTTT.

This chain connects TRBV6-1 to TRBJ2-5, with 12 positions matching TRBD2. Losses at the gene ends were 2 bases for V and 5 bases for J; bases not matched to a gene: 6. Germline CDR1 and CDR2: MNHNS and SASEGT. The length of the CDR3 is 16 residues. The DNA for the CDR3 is TGTGCCAGCAGTGAACTAGCGGGAGGGCCACAGGAGACCCAGTACTTC. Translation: CASSELAGGPQETQYF.

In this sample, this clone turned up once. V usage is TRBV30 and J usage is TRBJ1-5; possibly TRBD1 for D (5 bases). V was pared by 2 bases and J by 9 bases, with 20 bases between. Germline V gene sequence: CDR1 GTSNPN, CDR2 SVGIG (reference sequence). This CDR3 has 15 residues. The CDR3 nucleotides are TGTGCCTGGAGTAGGGACCGGACGGGGGATGCGCCCCAGCATTTT. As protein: CAWSRDRTGDAPQHF.

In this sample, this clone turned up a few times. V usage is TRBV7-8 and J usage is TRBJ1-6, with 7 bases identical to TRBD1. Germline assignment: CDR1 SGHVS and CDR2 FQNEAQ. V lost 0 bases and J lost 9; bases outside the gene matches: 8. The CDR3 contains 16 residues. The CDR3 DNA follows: TGTGCCAGCAGCTTAGCGGGGACAGCCGTAGGTTCACCCCTCCACTTT. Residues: CASSLAGTAVGSPLHF.

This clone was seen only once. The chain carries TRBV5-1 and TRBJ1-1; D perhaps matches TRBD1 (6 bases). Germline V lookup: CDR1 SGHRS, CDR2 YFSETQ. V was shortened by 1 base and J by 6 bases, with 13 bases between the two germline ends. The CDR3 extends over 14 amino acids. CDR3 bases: TGCGCCAGCAGCTTGATTGTAGGGGGAGCTGAAGCTTTCTTT. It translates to CASSLIVGGAEAFF. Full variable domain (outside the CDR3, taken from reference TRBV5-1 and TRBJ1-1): KAGVTQTPRYLIKTRGQQVTLSCSPISGHRSVSWYQQTPGQGLQFLFEYFSETQRNKGNFPGRFSGRQFSNSRSEMNVSTLELGDSALYLCASSLIVGGAEAFFGQGTRLTVV.

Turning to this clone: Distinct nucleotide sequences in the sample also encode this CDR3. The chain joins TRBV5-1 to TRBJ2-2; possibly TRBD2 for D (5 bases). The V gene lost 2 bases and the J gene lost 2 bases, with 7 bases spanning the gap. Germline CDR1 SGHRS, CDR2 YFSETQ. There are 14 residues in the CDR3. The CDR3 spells CASSLTGNTGELFF. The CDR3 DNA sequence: TGCGCCAGCAGCTTAACGGGAAACACCGGGGAGCTGTTTTTT.

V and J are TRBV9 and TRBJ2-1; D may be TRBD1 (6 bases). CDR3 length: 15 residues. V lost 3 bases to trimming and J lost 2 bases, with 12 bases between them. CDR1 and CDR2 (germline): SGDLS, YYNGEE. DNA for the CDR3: TGTGCCAGCAGCGCGACAGGCACAACCTACAATGAGCAGTTCTTC. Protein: CASSATGTTYNEQFF.

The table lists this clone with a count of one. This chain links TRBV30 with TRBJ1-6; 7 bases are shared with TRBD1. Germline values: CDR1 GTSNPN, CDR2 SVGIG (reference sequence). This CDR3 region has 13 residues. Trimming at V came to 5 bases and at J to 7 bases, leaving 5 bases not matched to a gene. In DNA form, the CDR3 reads TGTGCCTGGTCCCGGGACAGAAATTCACCCCTCCACTTT. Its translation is CAWSRDRNSPLHF.

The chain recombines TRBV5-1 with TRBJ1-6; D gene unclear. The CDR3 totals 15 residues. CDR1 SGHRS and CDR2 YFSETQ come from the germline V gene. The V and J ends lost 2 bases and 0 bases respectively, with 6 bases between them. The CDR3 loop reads CASSFGSSYNSPLHF. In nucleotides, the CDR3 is TGCGCCAGCAGCTTCGGGAGCTCCTATAATTCACCCCTCCACTTT.

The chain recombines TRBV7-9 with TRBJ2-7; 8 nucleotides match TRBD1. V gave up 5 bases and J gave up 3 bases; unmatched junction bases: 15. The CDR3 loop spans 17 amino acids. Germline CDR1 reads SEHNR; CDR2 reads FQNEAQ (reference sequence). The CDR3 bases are TGTGCCAGCAGCGCCCCGACAGGGGAGAAGTCGGACTACGAGCAGTACTTC. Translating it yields CASSAPTGEKSDYEQYF.

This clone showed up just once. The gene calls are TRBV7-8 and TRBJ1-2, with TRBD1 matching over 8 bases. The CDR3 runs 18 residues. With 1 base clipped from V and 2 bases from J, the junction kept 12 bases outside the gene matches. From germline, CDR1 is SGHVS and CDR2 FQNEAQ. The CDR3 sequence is CASSLETLGTGANYGYTF. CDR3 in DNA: TGTGCCAGCAGCTTAGAAACGTTAGGGACAGGAGCAAACTATGGCTACACCTTC. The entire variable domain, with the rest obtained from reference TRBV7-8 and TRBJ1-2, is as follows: GAGVSQSPRYKVAKRGQDVALRCDPISGHVSLFWYQQALGQGPEFLTYFQNEAQLDKSGLPSDRFFAERPEGSVSTLKIQRTQQEDSAVYLCASSLETLGTGANYGYTFGSGTRLTVV.

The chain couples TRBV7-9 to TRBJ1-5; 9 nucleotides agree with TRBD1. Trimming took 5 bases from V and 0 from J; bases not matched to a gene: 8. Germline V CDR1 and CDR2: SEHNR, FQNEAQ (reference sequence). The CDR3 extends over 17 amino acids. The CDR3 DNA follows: TGTGCCAGCAGCCCCCAACAGGGGGCCAGTAGCAATCAGCCCCAGCATTTT. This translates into CASSPQQGASSNQPQHF.

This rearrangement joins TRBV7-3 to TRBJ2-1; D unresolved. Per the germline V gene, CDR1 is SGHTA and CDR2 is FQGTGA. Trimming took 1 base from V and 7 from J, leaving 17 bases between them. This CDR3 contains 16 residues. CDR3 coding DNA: TGTGCCAGCAGCTTAAAGTCGTTCCGTTCGAGAAATGAGCAGTTCTTC. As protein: CASSLKSFRSRNEQFF.

CDR3 coding DNA: TGTGCCAGCAGCCGCCCAGGGCCGAGGAATTCACCCCTCCACTTT. It specifies CASSRPGPRNSPLHF. V is TRBV28 and J is TRBJ1-6, with D maybe TRBD1 (5 bases). The CDR3 contains 15 residues. Deletions cut 6 bases from V and 7 bases from J, with 16 bases between. CDR1 is MDHEN and CDR2 is SYDVKM in the germline V gene.

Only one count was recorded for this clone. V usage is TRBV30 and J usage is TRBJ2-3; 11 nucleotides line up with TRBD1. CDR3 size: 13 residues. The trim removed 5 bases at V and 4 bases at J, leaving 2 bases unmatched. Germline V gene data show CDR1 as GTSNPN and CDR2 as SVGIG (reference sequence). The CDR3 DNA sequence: TGTGCCTGGTCGGGACAGGGGGCAGATACGCAGTATTTT. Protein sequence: CAWSGQGADTQYF.

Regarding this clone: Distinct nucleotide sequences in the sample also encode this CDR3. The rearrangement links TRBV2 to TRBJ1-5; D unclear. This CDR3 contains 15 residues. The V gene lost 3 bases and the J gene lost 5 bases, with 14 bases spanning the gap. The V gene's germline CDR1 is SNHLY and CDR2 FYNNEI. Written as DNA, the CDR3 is TGTGCCAGCAGTGATGCCAGGTCAGGCTATCAGCCCCAGCATTTT. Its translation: CASSDARSGYQPQHF.

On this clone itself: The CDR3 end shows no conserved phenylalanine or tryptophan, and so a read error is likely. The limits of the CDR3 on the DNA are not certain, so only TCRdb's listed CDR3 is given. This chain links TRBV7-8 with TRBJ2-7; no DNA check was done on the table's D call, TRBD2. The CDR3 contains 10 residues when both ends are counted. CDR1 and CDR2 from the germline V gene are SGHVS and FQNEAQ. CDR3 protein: CASSLDEVAI.

CDR3 amino acids: CATSIDRGGNRWDEKLFF. DNA of the CDR3: TGTGCCACCAGCATCGACAGGGGGGGGAATAGATGGGATGAAAAACTGTTTTTT. This chain links TRBV15 with TRBJ1-4; the match to TRBD1 covers 9 bases. CDR1 is LNHNV, CDR2 YYDKDF, per germline (reference sequence). Germline trimming cut 4 bases from V and 6 bases from J; bases unmatched to any gene: 15. The CDR3 is made up of 18 amino acids.

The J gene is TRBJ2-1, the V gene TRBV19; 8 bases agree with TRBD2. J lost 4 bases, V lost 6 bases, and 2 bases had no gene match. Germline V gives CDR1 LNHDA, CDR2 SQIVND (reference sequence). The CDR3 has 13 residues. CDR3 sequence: CASRSGSYNEQFF. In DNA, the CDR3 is TGTGCCAGTAGAAGCGGGAGTTACAATGAGCAGTTCTTC.

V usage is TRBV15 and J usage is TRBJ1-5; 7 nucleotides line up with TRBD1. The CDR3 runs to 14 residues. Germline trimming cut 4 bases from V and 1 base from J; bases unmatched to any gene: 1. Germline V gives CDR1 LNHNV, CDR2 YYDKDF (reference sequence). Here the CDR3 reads CATSKQGSNQPQHF. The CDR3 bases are TGTGCCACCAGCAAACAGGGGAGCAATCAGCCCCAGCATTTT.

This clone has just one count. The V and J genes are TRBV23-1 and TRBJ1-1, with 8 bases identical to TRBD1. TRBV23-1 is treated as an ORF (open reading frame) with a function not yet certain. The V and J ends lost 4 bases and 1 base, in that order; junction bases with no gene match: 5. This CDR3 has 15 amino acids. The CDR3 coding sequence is TGCGCCAGCAGTCCTACAGGGGGTGAGAACACTGAAGCTTTCTTT. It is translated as CASSPTGGENTEAFF.

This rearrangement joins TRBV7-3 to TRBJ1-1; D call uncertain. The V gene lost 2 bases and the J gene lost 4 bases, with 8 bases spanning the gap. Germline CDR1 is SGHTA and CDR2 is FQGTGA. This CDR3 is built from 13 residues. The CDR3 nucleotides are TGTGCCAGCAGCTTAGTTCCGGGCACTGAAGCTTTCTTT. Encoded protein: CASSLVPGTEAFF.